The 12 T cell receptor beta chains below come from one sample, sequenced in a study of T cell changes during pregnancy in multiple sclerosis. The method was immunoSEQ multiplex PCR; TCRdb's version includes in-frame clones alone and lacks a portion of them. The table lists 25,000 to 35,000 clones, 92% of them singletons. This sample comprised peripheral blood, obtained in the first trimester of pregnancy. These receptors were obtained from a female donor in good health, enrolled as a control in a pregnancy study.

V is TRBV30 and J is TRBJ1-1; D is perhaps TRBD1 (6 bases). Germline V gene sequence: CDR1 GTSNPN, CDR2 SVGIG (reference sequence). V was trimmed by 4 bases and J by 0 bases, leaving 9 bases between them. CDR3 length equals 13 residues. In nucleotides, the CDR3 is TGTGCCTGGACGACAGGCATGAACACTGAAGCTTTCTTT. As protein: CAWTTGMNTEAFF.

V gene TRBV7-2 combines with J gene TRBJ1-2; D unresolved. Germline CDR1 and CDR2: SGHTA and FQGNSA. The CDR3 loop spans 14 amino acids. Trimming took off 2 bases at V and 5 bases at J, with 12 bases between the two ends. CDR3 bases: TGTGCCAGCAGCTTATTCGGGGTGCGATATGGCTACACCTTC. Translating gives CASSLFGVRYGYTF.

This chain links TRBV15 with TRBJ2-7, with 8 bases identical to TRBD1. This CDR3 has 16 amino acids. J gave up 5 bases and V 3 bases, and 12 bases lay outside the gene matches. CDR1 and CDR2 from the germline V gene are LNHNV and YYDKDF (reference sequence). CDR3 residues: CATSSYHGQGENEQYF. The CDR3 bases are TGTGCCACCAGCAGTTACCACGGACAGGGCGAAAACGAGCAGTACTTC.

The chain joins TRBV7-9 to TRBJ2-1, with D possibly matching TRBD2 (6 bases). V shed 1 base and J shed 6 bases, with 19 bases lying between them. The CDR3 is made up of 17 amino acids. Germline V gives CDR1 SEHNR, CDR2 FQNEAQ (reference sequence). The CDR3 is CASSLGGGGKGFNEQFF. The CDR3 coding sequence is TGTGCCAGCAGCTTAGGGGGTGGAGGGAAGGGGTTCAATGAGCAGTTCTTC.

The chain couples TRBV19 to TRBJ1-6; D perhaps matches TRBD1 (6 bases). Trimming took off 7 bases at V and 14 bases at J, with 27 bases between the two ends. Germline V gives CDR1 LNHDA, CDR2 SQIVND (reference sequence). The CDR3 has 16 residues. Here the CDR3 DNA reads TGTGCCAGTACCAACGGGGGGGGTACGGCGAGGGGGACCCTCCACTTT. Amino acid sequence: CASTNGGGTARGTLHF.

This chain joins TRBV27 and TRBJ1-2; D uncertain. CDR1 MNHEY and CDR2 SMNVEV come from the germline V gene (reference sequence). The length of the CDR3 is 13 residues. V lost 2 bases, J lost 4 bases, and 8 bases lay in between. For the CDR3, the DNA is TGTGCCAGCAGTTTAGGCAGTGCCTATGGCTACACCTTC. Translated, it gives CASSLGSAYGYTF.

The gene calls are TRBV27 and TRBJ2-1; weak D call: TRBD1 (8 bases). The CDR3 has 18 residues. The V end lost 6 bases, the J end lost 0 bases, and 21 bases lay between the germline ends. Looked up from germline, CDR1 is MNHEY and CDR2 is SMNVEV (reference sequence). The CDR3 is CASRTGAAGGSSYNEQFF. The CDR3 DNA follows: TGTGCCAGCAGGACAGGGGCGGCCGGCGGGAGCTCCTACAATGAGCAGTTCTTC.

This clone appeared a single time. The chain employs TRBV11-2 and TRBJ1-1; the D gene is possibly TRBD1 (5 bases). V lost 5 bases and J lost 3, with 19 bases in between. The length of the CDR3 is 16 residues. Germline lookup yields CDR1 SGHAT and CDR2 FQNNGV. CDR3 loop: CASSPGLTVWDTEAFF. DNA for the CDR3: TGTGCCAGCAGCCCCGGGTTGACAGTCTGGGACACTGAAGCTTTCTTT.

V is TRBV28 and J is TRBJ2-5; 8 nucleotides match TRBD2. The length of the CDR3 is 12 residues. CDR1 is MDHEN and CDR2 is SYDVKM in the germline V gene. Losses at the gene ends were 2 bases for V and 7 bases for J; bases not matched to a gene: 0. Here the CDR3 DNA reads TGTGCCAGCAGTTTAGCGGGGGGGACCCAGTACTTC. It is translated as CASSLAGGTQYF.

The CDR3 coding sequence is TGTGCCAGTCGACTAGCGGGAGGGAGGGAGACCCAGTACTTC. Protein sequence: CASRLAGGRETQYF. The genes are TRBV6-6 and TRBJ2-5, with TRBD2 matching 14 bases. Losses at the gene ends were 9 bases for V and 5 bases for J; bases not matched to a gene: 5. CDR3 length: 14 residues. The germline CDR1 and CDR2 sequences are MNHNY and SVGAGI (reference sequence).

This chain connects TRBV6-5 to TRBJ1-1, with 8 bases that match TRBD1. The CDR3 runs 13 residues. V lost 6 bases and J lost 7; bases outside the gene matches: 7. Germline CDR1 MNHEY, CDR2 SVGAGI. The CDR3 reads CASRREGTGEAFF. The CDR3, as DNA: TGTGCCAGCAGGAGGGAAGGGACAGGTGAAGCTTTCTTT.

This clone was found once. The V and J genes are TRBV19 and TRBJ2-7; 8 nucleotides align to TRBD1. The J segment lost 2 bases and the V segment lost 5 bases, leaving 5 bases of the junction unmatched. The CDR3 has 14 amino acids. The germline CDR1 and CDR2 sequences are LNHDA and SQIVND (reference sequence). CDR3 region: CASSWGQEAYEQYF. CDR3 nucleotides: TGTGCCAGTAGTTGGGGACAGGAAGCCTACGAGCAGTACTTC.